Following are 26 T cell receptor beta chains from one sample sequenced in a study of shared clonotypes between healthy human individuals. TCRdb's copy holds only in-frame clones and misses some; the assay was immunoSEQ multiplex PCR. Here the sample spans approximately 470,000 clones, about 84% being singletons. The sample taken for sequencing was PBMCs. Receptor source: a woman in her 40s in good health. Some clones in this sample may be carry-over from other donors' samples.

The chain has TRBV4-1 and TRBJ2-1; tentative D call: TRBD1 (6 bases). Trimming pared 1 base from V and 7 bases from J, leaving 14 bases between. CDR1 is MGHRA, CDR2 YSYEKL, per germline. This CDR3 region has 15 residues. The CDR3 coding sequence is TGCGCCAGCAGCCAAGTCGTAAGGGGGAAGAATGAGCAGTTCTTC. Protein sequence: CASSQVVRGKNEQFF.

The table lists this clone with a few counts. This is likely an artifact of a read error, given a far larger clone one base away. The J gene is TRBJ2-1, the V gene TRBV2; D gene unclear. The V and J ends lost 7 bases and 9 bases respectively, with 10 bases between them. The CDR3 is 11 residues long. The germline V gene encodes CDR1 SNHLY and CDR2 FYNNEI. Written as DNA, the CDR3 is TGTGCCAGCACCCCGGCGGTTGAGCAGTTCTTC. Translated, it gives CASTPAVEQFF. Variable domain in full (rest from reference TRBV2 and TRBJ2-1): EPEVTQTPSHQVTQMGQEVILRCVPISNHLYFYWYRQILGQKVEFLVSFYNNEISEKSEIFDDQFSVERPDGSNFTLKIRSTKLEDSAMYFCASTPAVEQFFGPGTRLTVL.

The V and J genes are TRBV4-1 and TRBJ2-2; the match to TRBD1 covers 7 bases. Per germline, CDR1 MGHRA and CDR2 YSYEKL. V shed 4 bases and J 5 bases; nucleotides not matched to a gene: 10. There are 16 residues in the CDR3. In DNA form, the CDR3 reads TGCGCCAGCAGCCGAAACAGGGGAATGTTGACCGGGGAGCTGTTTTTT. Translated, it gives CASSRNRGMLTGELFF.

A remark on this clone: In the same sample, other DNA sequences code for this CDR3. The gene calls are TRBV5-1 and TRBJ2-6; D unresolved. From germline, CDR1 is SGHRS and CDR2 YFSETQ. This CDR3 region has 14 residues. The V and J ends lost 5 bases and 0 bases respectively, with 6 bases between them. Here the CDR3 reads CASRRDSGANVLTF. The CDR3 region has the DNA TGCGCCAGCAGACGAGACTCTGGGGCCAACGTCCTGACTTTC.

The chain uses TRBV28 and TRBJ2-7, with D uncertain. This CDR3 region has 15 residues. Trimming removed 2 bases at V and 2 bases at J, with 13 bases between. Germline V gives CDR1 MDHEN, CDR2 SYDVKM. CDR3 region: CASSLSSSLTYEQYF. Written as DNA, the CDR3 is TGTGCCAGCAGTTTAAGCAGTTCCTTAACCTACGAGCAGTACTTC.

This clone was seen a few times. This chain links TRBV5-1 with TRBJ2-7; weak D call: TRBD1 (6 bases). Per germline, CDR1 SGHRS and CDR2 YFSETQ. The CDR3 length is 14 residues. The V end was cut by 2 bases, the J end by 4 bases, with 13 bases between. The CDR3: CASSLRQGIYEQYF. DNA of the CDR3: TGCGCCAGCAGCTTAAGGCAGGGGATTTACGAGCAGTACTTC.

This clone appeared once. The rearrangement joins TRBV9 to TRBJ2-1, with 7 nucleotides matching TRBD1. J lost 4 bases, V lost 4 bases, and 2 bases had no gene match. Germline CDR1 and CDR2: SGDLS and YYNGEE. This CDR3 comprises 13 residues. CDR3 residues: CASSQGQYNEQFF. As DNA, the CDR3 is TGTGCCAGCAGCCAGGGACAGTACAATGAGCAGTTCTTC.

The rearrangement joins TRBV6-6 to TRBJ1-1; D remains ambiguous. CDR1 MNHNY and CDR2 SVGAGI come from the germline V gene (reference sequence). The CDR3 has 13 residues. Trimming stripped 5 bases from V and 8 bases from J, with 15 bases between. CDR3 loop: CASSAPGWTEAFF. The CDR3 coding sequence is TGTGCCAGCAGTGCCCCCGGTTGGACCGAAGCTTTCTTT.

The rearrangement links TRBV6-5 to TRBJ1-1, with TRBD1 identical over 9 bases. The germline gives CDR1 MNHEY, CDR2 SVGAGI. There are 12 residues in the CDR3. V lost 6 bases to trimming and J lost 11 bases; unmatched junction nucleotides: 7. Here the CDR3 reads CASRTGTGIAFF. In DNA form, the CDR3 reads TGTGCCAGCAGGACCGGGACAGGGATCGCTTTCTTT.

Comments on this clone: A read error likely explains this, since a far larger clone differs by one base. Other DNA sequences in this sample translate to the same CDR3. V and J are TRBV4-3 and TRBJ1-1; D uncertain. The germline gives CDR1 LGHNA, CDR2 YSLEER. Deletions cut 4 bases from V and 5 bases from J, with 17 bases between. CDR3 length equals 15 residues. CDR3 amino acids: CASSLTWTGGTEAFF. For the CDR3, the DNA is TGCGCCAGCAGCCTAACCTGGACCGGAGGTACTGAAGCTTTCTTT.

The chain uses TRBV18 and TRBJ2-7, with D perhaps TRBD1 (5 bases). Trimming shortened V by 2 bases and J by 5 bases, and 13 bases separated the two germline ends. Germline CDR1 reads KGHSH; CDR2 reads LQKENI. The CDR3 spans 14 residues. As DNA, the CDR3 is TGTGCCAGCTCACCAAGAGTTGAAGGGGACGAGCAGTACTTC. Its translation is CASSPRVEGDEQYF.

CDR3 protein: CASSLWAGSSGANVLTF. The CDR3 DNA sequence: TGTGCCAGCAGCTTATGGGCAGGCAGCTCTGGGGCCAACGTCCTGACTTTC. The chain recombines TRBV7-9 with TRBJ2-6; D ambiguous. V shed 2 bases and J shed 0 bases, with 11 bases lying between them. Germline loops: CDR1 SEHNR, CDR2 FQNEAQ (reference sequence). CDR3 length equals 17 residues.

Remarks on this clone: This likely came from a read error, as a far larger clone is one base away. J is TRBJ1-1 and V is TRBV30; 8 bases match TRBD1. The V gene's germline CDR1 is GTSNPN and CDR2 SVGIG (reference sequence). CDR3 length: 14 amino acids. CDR3 sequence reads: CAWRDRDRNTEASF. CDR3 bases: TGTGCCTGGAGGGACCGGGACAGGAACACTGAAGCTTCCTTT.

The V call is TRBV2, the J call TRBJ1-2, with 7 bases matching TRBD1. Germline V CDR1 and CDR2: SNHLY, FYNNEI. The CDR3 runs 16 residues. Trimming cost V 1 base and J 2 bases; bases outside gene matches: 7. The CDR3 loop reads CASSEDSRGRNYGYTF. Here the CDR3 DNA reads TGTGCCAGCAGTGAAGATAGCAGGGGGAGGAACTATGGCTACACCTTC.

The J gene is TRBJ2-7, the V gene TRBV2; 13 bases fit TRBD2. Per germline, CDR1 SNHLY and CDR2 FYNNEI. After removal of 4 bases from V and 5 bases from J, the junction contained 5 bases not matched to a gene. CDR3 length equals 15 residues. CDR3 coding DNA: TGTGCCAGCAGTGGGACTAGCGGGAGTCTCAACGAGCAGTACTTC. Amino acid sequence: CASSGTSGSLNEQYF. The variable domain in full, with the rest retrieved from reference TRBV2 and TRBJ2-7, is EPEVTQTPSHQVTQMGQEVILRCVPISNHLYFYWYRQILGQKVEFLVSFYNNEISEKSEIFDDQFSVERPDGSNFTLKIRSTKLEDSAMYFCASSGTSGSLNEQYFGPGTRLTVT.

Notes on this clone: Other DNA sequences in the same sample also yield this CDR3. The V call is TRBV2, the J call TRBJ2-5; D unclear. The V gene lost 4 bases and the J gene lost 2 bases, with 8 bases spanning the gap. The CDR3 totals 13 residues. Germline assignment: CDR1 SNHLY and CDR2 FYNNEI. This CDR3 reads CASSGQVQETQYF. The CDR3 DNA sequence: TGTGCCAGCAGTGGTCAGGTACAAGAGACCCAGTACTTC. The full variable domain, rest sourced from reference TRBV2 and TRBJ2-5, is EPEVTQTPSHQVTQMGQEVILRCVPISNHLYFYWYRQILGQKVEFLVSFYNNEISEKSEIFDDQFSVERPDGSNFTLKIRSTKLEDSAMYFCASSGQVQETQYFGPGTRLLVL.

The V and J genes are TRBV28 and TRBJ2-7, with 7 bases lining up with TRBD1. The J segment lost 4 bases and the V segment lost 7 bases, leaving 10 bases of the junction unmatched. The CDR3 has 14 amino acids. Germline V CDR1 and CDR2: MDHEN, SYDVKM. CDR3 sequence (DNA): TGTGCCAGCACCCAGACAGGGTTTATTTACGAGCAGTACTTC. It yields the protein CASTQTGFIYEQYF.

There are many counts of this clone. The rearrangement joins TRBV4-1 to TRBJ2-1; D unclear. The length of the CDR3 is 13 residues. The ends were cut back, 3 bases at V and 6 bases at J, with 9 bases in the middle. Germline values: CDR1 MGHRA, CDR2 YSYEKL. DNA of the CDR3: TGCGCCAGCAGCCAGCTAGATCCCAATGAGCAGTTCTTC. Protein: CASSQLDPNEQFF.

The chain joins TRBV28 to TRBJ2-7, with TRBD2 matching 7 bases. CDR3 length: 14 amino acids. V lost 7 bases to trimming and J lost 3 bases; unmatched junction nucleotides: 9. Germline V CDR1 and CDR2: MDHEN, SYDVKM. The CDR3 reads CASKGRDFFYEQYF. The CDR3 DNA is TGTGCCAGCAAAGGGAGGGACTTCTTCTACGAGCAGTACTTC.

A note on this clone: This may be a read error, as it is one base from a much larger clone. This chain uses TRBV9 with TRBJ1-5; D unresolved. The germline V and J ends were trimmed by 3 bases and 1 base, with 11 bases remaining between them. Germline V gives CDR1 SGDLS, CDR2 YYNGEE. The CDR3 runs 15 residues. The CDR3 nucleotides read TGTGCCAGCAGCGCGACCGGCAGGAGCAATCAGCCCCAGCATTTT. This encodes CASSATGRSNQPQHF.

The chain is built from TRBV7-9 and TRBJ2-7; 7 bases align to TRBD1. The CDR3 runs to 14 residues. Germline values: CDR1 SEHNR, CDR2 FQNEAQ (reference sequence). The junction had 9 bases not matched to a gene; V was cut back by 5 bases and J by 5 bases. The CDR3 sequence: CASSRLQGSDEQYF. The CDR3 DNA sequence: TGTGCCAGCAGCCGTTTACAGGGGTCCGACGAGCAGTACTTC.

The chain couples TRBV10-2 to TRBJ1-4, with 9 bases that match TRBD1. The germline gives CDR1 WSHSY, CDR2 SAAADI. The CDR3 consists of 14 residues. J was trimmed by 2 bases and V by 6 bases; bases with no gene match: 1. The CDR3 nucleotides are TGCGCCAGCAGCGGACAGGGGACTAATGAAAAACTGTTTTTT. It yields the protein CASSGQGTNEKLFF.

The rearrangement joins TRBV29-1 to TRBJ2-3; 8 bases map to TRBD1. Germline V gene data show CDR1 as SQVTM and CDR2 as ANQGSEA. The CDR3 is made up of 12 amino acids. J lost 6 bases, V lost 7 bases, and 6 bases had no gene match. The CDR3 region is CSAGQGGDTQYF. As DNA, the CDR3 is TGCAGCGCAGGACAGGGCGGCGATACGCAGTATTTT.

J is TRBJ2-2 and V is TRBV7-9, with a weak D call TRBD1 (5 bases). Germline CDR1 is SEHNR and CDR2 is FQNEAQ (reference sequence). This CDR3 is 14 amino acids long. V gave up 9 bases and J gave up 6 bases, with 17 bases separating them. This CDR3 is CASHRFANAGELFF. CDR3 sequence (DNA): TGTGCCAGTCACAGGTTCGCGAATGCCGGGGAGCTGTTTTTT.

This clone was seen just once. This may stem from a read error, because a much larger clone lies one nucleotide away. The chain uses TRBV7-9 and TRBJ2-7, with 13 positions matching TRBD2. Germline CDR1 is SEHNR and CDR2 is FQNEAQ (reference sequence). CDR3 length: 15 amino acids. The V segment lost 1 base and the J segment 3 bases; nucleotides outside the gene matches: 0. Here the CDR3 DNA reads TGTGCCAGCAGCTTAGGGACTAGCGGGAGCTACGAGCAGTACTTC. Translating gives CASSLGTSGSYEQYF.

This clone was detected once. One end of the junction varies from germline; a read error may be responsible. The rearrangement joins TRBV6-1 to TRBJ2-2; no reliable D call. The CDR3 runs to 15 residues. CDR1 is MNHNS and CDR2 is SASEGT in the germline V gene. The CDR3 DNA reads as TGTGCCAGCAGTGGAGAAGAAGGAAACACAGGGGAGCTGTTTTTT. Protein product: CASSGEEGNTGELFF.